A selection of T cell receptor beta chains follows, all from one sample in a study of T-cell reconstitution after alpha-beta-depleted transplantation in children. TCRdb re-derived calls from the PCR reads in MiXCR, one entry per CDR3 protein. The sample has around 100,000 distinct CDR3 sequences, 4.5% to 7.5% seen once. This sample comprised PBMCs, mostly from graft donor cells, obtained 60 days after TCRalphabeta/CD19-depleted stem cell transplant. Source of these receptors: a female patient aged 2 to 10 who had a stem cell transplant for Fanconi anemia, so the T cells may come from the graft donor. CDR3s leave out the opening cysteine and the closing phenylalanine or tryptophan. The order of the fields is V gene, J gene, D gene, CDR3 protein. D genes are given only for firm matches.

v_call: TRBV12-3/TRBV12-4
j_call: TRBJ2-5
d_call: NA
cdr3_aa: ASSLALSLHQETQY

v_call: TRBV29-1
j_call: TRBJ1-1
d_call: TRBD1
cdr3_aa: SVTPGGRDTEAF

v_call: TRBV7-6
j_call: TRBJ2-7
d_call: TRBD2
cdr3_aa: ASSFSIPLLAGGLTYEQY

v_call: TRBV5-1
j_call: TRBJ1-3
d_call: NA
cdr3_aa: ASSLEAVMVSGNTIY

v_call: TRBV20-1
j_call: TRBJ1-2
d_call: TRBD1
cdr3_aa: SATGTGFGGYT

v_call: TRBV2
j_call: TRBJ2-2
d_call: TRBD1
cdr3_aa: ASTLGTVYTGELF

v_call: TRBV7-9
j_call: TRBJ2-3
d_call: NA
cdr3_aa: ASSSRLESTDTQY

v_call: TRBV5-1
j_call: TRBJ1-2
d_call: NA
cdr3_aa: ASSLDSSNYGYT

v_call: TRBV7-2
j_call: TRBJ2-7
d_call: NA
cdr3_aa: ASSLGLQRLYEQY

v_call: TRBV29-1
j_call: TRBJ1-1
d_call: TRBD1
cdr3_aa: SVEDPGQGAGNTEAF

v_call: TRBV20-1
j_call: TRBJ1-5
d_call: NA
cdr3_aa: SGLNRDFGGQPQH

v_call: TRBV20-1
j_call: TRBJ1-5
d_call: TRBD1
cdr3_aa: SARWGQGPYQPQH

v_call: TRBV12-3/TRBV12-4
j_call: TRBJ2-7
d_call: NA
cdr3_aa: ASSLAPLTYEQY

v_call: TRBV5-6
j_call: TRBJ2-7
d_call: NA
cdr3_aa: ASRLGRYLTTTLDEQY

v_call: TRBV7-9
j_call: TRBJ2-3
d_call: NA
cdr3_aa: ASSLRTHTHTDTQY

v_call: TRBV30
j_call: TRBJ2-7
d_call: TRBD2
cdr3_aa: AWRTSLLSYEQY

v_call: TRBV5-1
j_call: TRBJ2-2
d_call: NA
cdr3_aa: ASSLQGLRTGELF

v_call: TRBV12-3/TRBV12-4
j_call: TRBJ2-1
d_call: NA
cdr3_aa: ASSFNVEQF

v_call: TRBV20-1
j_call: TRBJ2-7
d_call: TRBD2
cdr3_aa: SAQWAGAYEQY

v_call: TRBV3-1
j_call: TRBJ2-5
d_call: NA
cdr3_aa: ASSQRGRAQTQY

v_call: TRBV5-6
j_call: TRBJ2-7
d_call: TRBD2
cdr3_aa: ASSAGLARYEQY